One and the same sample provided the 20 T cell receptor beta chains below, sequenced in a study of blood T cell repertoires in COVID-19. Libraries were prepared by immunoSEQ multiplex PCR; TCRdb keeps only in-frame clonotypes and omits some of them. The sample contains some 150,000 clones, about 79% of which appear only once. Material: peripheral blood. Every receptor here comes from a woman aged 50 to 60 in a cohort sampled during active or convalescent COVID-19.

The CDR3 sequence: CASSPQGTMADTQYF. CDR3 nucleotides: TGTGCCAGTAGTCCACAGGGAACAATGGCAGATACGCAGTATTTT. The chain is built from TRBV19 and TRBJ2-3, with a tentative D call TRBD1 (6 bases). The CDR3 runs 15 residues. Germline loops: CDR1 LNHDA, CDR2 SQIVND (reference sequence). V lost 5 bases and J lost 4, with 16 bases in between.

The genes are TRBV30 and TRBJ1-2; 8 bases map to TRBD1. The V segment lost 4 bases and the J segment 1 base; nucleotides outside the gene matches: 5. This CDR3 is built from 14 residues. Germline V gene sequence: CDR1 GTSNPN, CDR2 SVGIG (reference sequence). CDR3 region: CAWTIQGGNYGYTF. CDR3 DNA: TGTGCCTGGACGATACAGGGGGGTAACTATGGCTACACCTTC.

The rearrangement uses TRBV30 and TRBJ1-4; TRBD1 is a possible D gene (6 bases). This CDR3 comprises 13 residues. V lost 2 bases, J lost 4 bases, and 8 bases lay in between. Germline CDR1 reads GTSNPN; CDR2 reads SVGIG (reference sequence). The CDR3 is CAWSKGHNEKLFF. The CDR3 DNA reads TGTGCCTGGAGTAAGGGACATAATGAAAAACTGTTTTTT.

The DNA of the CDR3 is TGTGCCTGGCGCGGATTGTTCAGGGTCCATGAGCAGTTCTTC. Amino acid sequence: CAWRGLFRVHEQFF. J is TRBJ2-1 and V is TRBV30, with D maybe TRBD1 (5 bases). The CDR3 runs to 14 residues. V gave up 5 bases and J gave up 8 bases, with 19 bases separating them. The germline CDR1 and CDR2 sequences are GTSNPN and SVGIG (reference sequence).

Written as DNA, the CDR3 is TGTGCCAGCAGCCAAGGACCGGGGTCGGAGAAACTGTTTTTT. This sequence encodes CASSQGPGSEKLFF. The genes are TRBV3-1 (or the pseudogene TRBV3-2) and TRBJ1-4, with D hard to call. The CDR3 contains 14 residues. Germline V CDR1 and CDR2: LGHDT, YNNKEL (reference sequence). Trimming took off 1 base at V and 11 bases at J, with 14 bases between the two ends.

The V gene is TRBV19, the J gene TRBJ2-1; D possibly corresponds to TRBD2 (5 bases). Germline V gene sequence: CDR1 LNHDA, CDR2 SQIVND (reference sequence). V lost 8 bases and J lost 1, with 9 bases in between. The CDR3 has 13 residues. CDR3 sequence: CASAPGSYNEQFF. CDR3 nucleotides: TGTGCCAGTGCGCCGGGGTCCTACAATGAGCAGTTCTTC.

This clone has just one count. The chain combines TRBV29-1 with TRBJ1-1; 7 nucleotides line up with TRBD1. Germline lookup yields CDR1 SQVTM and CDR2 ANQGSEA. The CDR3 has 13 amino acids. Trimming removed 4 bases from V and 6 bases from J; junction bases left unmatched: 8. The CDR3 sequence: CSVVEMTGSEAFF. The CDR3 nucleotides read TGCAGCGTTGTGGAAATGACAGGGTCTGAAGCTTTCTTT.

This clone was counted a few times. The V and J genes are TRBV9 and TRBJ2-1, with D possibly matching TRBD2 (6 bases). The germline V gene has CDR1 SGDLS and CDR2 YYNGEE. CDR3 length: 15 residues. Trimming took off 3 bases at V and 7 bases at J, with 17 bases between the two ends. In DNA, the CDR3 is TGTGCCAGCAGCGCCCGGGACTCCAGTTGGAATGAGCAGTTCTTC. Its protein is CASSARDSSWNEQFF.

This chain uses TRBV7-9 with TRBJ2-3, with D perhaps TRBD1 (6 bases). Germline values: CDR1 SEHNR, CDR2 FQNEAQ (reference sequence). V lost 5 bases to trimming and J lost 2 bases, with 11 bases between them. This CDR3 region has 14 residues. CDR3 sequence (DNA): TGTGCCAGCAGCCGCAGGACAGCCACAGATACGCAGTATTTT. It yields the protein CASSRRTATDTQYF.

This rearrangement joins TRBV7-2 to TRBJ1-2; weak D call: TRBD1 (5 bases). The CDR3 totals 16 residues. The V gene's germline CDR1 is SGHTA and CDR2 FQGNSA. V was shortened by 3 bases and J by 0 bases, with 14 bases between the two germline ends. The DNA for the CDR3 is TGTGCCAGCAGCTTTGGGGAGGGACGAGCTAACTATGGCTACACCTTC. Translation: CASSFGEGRANYGYTF.

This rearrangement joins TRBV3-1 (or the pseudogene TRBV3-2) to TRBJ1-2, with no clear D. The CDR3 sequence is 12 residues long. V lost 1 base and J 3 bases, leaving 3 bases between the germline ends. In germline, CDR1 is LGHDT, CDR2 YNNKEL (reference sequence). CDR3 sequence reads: CASSQVDYGYTF. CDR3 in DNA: TGTGCCAGCAGCCAAGTAGACTATGGCTACACCTTC.

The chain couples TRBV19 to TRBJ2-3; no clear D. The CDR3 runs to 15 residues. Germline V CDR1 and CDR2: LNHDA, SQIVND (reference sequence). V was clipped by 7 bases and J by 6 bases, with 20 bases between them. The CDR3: CASTTSLARTDTQYF. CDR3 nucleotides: TGTGCCAGTACCACATCCCTCGCCAGAACGGATACGCAGTATTTT.

CDR3: CASSPVHGAYEQYF. CDR3 bases: TGTGCCAGCTCGCCCGTCCACGGGGCCTACGAGCAGTACTTC. The chain carries TRBV21-1 and TRBJ2-7; the table's D call, TRBD2, has no DNA check behind it. TRBV21-1 is a documented pseudogene. The CDR3 runs 14 residues.

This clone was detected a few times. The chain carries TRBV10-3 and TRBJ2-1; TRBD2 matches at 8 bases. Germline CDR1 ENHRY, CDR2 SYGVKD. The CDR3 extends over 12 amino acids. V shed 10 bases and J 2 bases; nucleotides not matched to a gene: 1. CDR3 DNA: TGTGCCAGCGGGGGGACCTACAATGAGCAGTTCTTC. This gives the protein CASGGTYNEQFF.

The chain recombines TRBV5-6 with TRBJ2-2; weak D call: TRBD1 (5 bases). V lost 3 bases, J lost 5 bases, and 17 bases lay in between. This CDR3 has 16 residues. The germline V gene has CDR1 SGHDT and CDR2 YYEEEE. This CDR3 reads CASSWSEQEGTGELFF. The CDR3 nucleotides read TGTGCCAGCAGCTGGTCGGAACAGGAAGGAACCGGGGAGCTGTTTTTT.

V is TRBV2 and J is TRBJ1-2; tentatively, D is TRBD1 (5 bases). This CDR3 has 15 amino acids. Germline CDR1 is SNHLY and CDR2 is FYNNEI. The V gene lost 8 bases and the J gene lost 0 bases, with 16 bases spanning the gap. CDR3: CASARQGLTNYGYTF. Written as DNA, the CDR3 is TGTGCCAGCGCCCGGCAGGGCCTTACTAACTATGGCTACACCTTC. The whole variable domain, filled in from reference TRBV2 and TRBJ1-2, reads EPEVTQTPSHQVTQMGQEVILRCVPISNHLYFYWYRQILGQKVEFLVSFYNNEISEKSEIFDDQFSVERPDGSNFTLKIRSTKLEDSAMYFCASARQGLTNYGYTFGSGTRLTVV.

This CDR3 is CAIRDRGHTDTQYF. The CDR3 region has the DNA TGTGCCATCAGAGACAGGGGGCACACAGATACGCAGTATTTT. The chain couples TRBV10-3 to TRBJ2-3; 10 bases match TRBD1. This CDR3 region has 14 residues. CDR1 and CDR2 (germline): ENHRY, SYGVKD. The V and J ends lost 6 bases and 2 bases, in that order; junction bases with no gene match: 2.

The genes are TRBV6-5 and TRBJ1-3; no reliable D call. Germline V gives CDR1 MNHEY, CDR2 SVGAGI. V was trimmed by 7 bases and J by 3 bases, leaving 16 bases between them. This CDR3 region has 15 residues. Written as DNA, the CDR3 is TGTGCCAGCATCGCTCTGCGCTCTCGTGGAAACACCATATATTTT. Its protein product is CASIALRSRGNTIYF.

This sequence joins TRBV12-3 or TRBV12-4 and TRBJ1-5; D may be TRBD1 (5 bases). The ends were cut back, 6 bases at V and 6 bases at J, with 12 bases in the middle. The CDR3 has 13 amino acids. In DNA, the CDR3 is TGTGCCAGCAGCCTCGGGGGGGGTCAGCCCCAGCATTTT. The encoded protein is CASSLGGGQPQHF.

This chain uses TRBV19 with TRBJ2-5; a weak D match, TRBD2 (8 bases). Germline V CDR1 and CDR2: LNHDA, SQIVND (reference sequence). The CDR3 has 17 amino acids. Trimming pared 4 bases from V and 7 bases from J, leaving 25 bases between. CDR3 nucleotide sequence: TGTGCCAGTAGTAAAGGACTCGCGGGGGGCCAGGGGGGGACCCAGTACTTC. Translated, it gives CASSKGLAGGQGGTQYF.